Listed here is a single TCR beta chain. The data originate from a study of OX40 agonist ivuxolimab in advanced cancers. The wider study: Therapy given before enrollment (anti-PD-1, anti-PD-L1 or anti-CTLA-4) was allowed, and 40% to 50% had some.

CDR1 LNHDA and CDR2 SQIVND come from the germline V gene (reference sequence). The CDR3 sequence is 14 residues long. Trimming cost V 7 bases and J 10 bases; bases outside gene matches: 15. The data were produced by immunoSEQ multiplex PCR, yet TCRdb's version contains in-frame clones alone and is incomplete. Of around 70,000 clones in the sample, roughly 82% are singletons; the top ten hold roughly 1.1%. V usage is TRBV19 and J usage is TRBJ1-1, with 7 bases matching TRBD1. The sample in question was CD4+ or CD8+ T cells sorted from blood, obtained in a trial of the OX40 agonist ivuxolimab. This TCR derives from an adult with an advanced solid tumor such as melanoma, head and neck, liver or kidney cancer. CDR3 amino acids: CASTRGTVGNGAFF. The CDR3 DNA follows: TGTGCCAGTACCCGAGGGACAGTTGGGAACGGAGCTTTCTTT.